What follows are 19 T cell receptor beta chains derived from one specimen sequenced in a study of B cell selection in AIRE deficiency. CD4+CD127+ cells were sorted as the conventional CD4 T cells. Sequencing was performed with immunoSEQ multiplex PCR; in TCRdb, only in-frame clones are kept and a portion is missing. The sample includes approximately 24,000 clones, around 95% of them seen just once. Sequenced: CD4+CD127+ conventional T cells sorted from PBMCs. These TCRs come from a human donor in good health.

V is TRBV5-1 and J is TRBJ1-2; D not resolved. The germline gives CDR1 SGHRS, CDR2 YFSETQ. The CDR3 runs 13 residues. Trimming took 5 bases from V and 6 from J, leaving 14 bases between them. CDR3 in DNA: TGCGCCAGCAGTCGTGACAAGCCCAATGGCTACACCTTC. Translation: CASSRDKPNGYTF. Full variable domain (rest looked up from reference TRBV5-1 and TRBJ1-2): KAGVTQTPRYLIKTRGQQVTLSCSPISGHRSVSWYQQTPGQGLQFLFEYFSETQRNKGNFPGRFSGRQFSNSRSEMNVSTLELGDSALYLCASSRDKPNGYTFGSGTRLTVV.

The V gene is TRBV5-1, the J gene TRBJ2-7, with D tentatively TRBD2 (5 bases). Trimming removed 0 bases at V and 0 bases at J, with 10 bases between. Looked up from germline, CDR1 is SGHRS and CDR2 is YFSETQ. The CDR3 runs to 15 residues. This chain's CDR3 is CASSLGGPTSYEQYF. The CDR3 bases are TGCGCCAGCAGCTTGGGCGGGCCTACCTCCTACGAGCAGTACTTC.

The genes are TRBV11-3 and TRBJ2-1, with 13 positions matching TRBD2. This CDR3 is 16 amino acids long. CDR1 is SGHNT and CDR2 is YENEEA in the germline V gene. The trim removed 1 base at V and 4 bases at J, leaving 1 base unmatched. The CDR3 here is CASSLGTSGRYNEQFF. The CDR3 DNA is TGTGCCAGCAGCTTAGGGACTAGCGGGAGATACAATGAGCAGTTCTTC.

This chain uses TRBV25-1 with TRBJ2-3; D unresolved. Germline V gives CDR1 MGHDK, CDR2 SYGVNS. This CDR3 has 12 amino acids. V lost 4 bases, J lost 14 bases, and 16 bases lay in between. CDR3 DNA sequence: TGTGCCAGCAGTGGAGTATTAGCCCAAACGTATTTT. Protein: CASSGVLAQTYF.

For the CDR3, the DNA is TGTGCCAGCAGCCCATGGACAACAGATACGCAGTATTTT. Translated, it gives CASSPWTTDTQYF. The chain joins TRBV5-4 to TRBJ2-3; maybe TRBD1 (5 bases). CDR1 is SGHNT and CDR2 is YYREEE in the germline V gene (reference sequence). The CDR3 spans 13 residues. The V gene lost 4 bases and the J gene lost 3 bases, with 9 bases spanning the gap. Based on the CDR3 plus reference TRBV5-4 and TRBJ2-3, the full variable domain is ETGVTQSPTHLIKTRGQQVTLRCSSQSGHNTVSWYQQALGQGPQFIFQYYREEENGRGNFPPRFSGLQFPNYSSELNVNALELDDSALYLCASSPWTTDTQYFGPGTRLTVL.

The chain has TRBV5-1 and TRBJ1-1; D remains ambiguous. The germline V and J ends were trimmed by 5 bases and 5 bases, with 10 bases remaining between them. The CDR3 has 12 amino acids. Germline CDR1 SGHRS, CDR2 YFSETQ. In DNA form, the CDR3 reads TGCGCCAGCAGTGCCACGGGGACTGAAGCTTTCTTT. Encoded protein: CASSATGTEAFF.

The chain couples TRBV27 to TRBJ1-2, with a weak D call TRBD1 (6 bases). CDR1 is MNHEY and CDR2 is SMNVEV in the germline V gene (reference sequence). The CDR3 has 12 residues. The CDR3 DNA is TGTGAATCACTTCAGGTAGGGGGGGGCTACACCTTC. Translated, it gives CESLQVGGGYTF.

The rearrangement joins TRBV11-3 to TRBJ2-1; TRBD2 is a possible D gene (5 bases). Per germline, CDR1 SGHNT and CDR2 YENEEA. The CDR3 consists of 16 residues. The V and J ends lost 1 base and 7 bases respectively, with 17 bases between them. The CDR3 reads CASSLGGPPKGNEQFF. CDR3 DNA sequence: TGTGCCAGCAGCTTAGGCGGGCCACCCAAAGGGAATGAGCAGTTCTTC.

This chain uses TRBV27 with TRBJ2-7; possibly TRBD1 for D (8 bases). The V and J ends lost 6 bases and 0 bases respectively, with 21 bases between them. The CDR3 covers 17 residues. The germline CDR1 and CDR2 sequences are MNHEY and SMNVEV (reference sequence). CDR3 DNA: TGTGCCAGCAGACCCCGCGGACAGGGAGGGTCCTCCTACGAGCAGTACTTC. This translates into CASRPRGQGGSSYEQYF.

The CDR3 loop reads CASSSGGVIYEQYF. The DNA of the CDR3 is TGTGCCAGCAGCTCGGGGGGTGTAATCTACGAGCAGTACTTC. The chain couples TRBV27 to TRBJ2-7; 7 bases align to TRBD2. V lost 6 bases, J lost 3 bases, and 8 bases stayed unmatched. This CDR3 has 14 amino acids. The germline gives CDR1 MNHEY, CDR2 SMNVEV (reference sequence).

In DNA, the CDR3 is TGTGCCAGCAGAGAGACAGGGGGCTTCAATCAGCCCCAGCATTTT. Translating it yields CASRETGGFNQPQHF. The V call is TRBV6-1, the J call TRBJ1-5; 10 nucleotides align to TRBD1. This CDR3 is built from 15 residues. Germline V gene data show CDR1 as MNHNS and CDR2 as SASEGT. Germline trimming cut 6 bases from V and 3 bases from J; bases unmatched to any gene: 5.

The chain couples TRBV6-1 to TRBJ2-7; D not certain. This CDR3 region has 10 residues. Germline V gene lookup returns CDR1 MNHNS and CDR2 SASEGT. The ends were cut back, 7 bases at V and 4 bases at J, with 5 bases in the middle. DNA for the CDR3: TGTGCCAGCAAGGGTTACGAGCAGTACTTC. This codes for CASKGYEQYF.

The chain carries TRBV5-4 and TRBJ1-2, with 10 nucleotides matching TRBD1. CDR3 length: 13 amino acids. Germline V CDR1 and CDR2: SGHNT, YYREEE (reference sequence). Unmatched junction bases numbered 4, after V lost 4 bases and J lost 7 bases. The CDR3 loop is CASSIDRGPGYTF. In DNA, the CDR3 is TGTGCCAGCAGCATAGACAGGGGGCCTGGCTACACCTTC.

The V and J genes are TRBV9 and TRBJ2-3; D gene unclear. The germline V gene encodes CDR1 SGDLS and CDR2 YYNGEE. The CDR3 covers 13 residues. V lost 2 bases, J lost 4 bases, and 8 bases lay in between. The DNA of the CDR3 is TGTGCCAGCAGCGTGTCTAGTGCAGATACGCAGTATTTT. Translated, it gives CASSVSSADTQYF.

The chain recombines TRBV6-5 with TRBJ2-7, with D hard to call. Trimming took off 0 bases at V and 5 bases at J, with 11 bases between the two ends. There are 14 residues in the CDR3. Looked up from germline, CDR1 is MNHEY and CDR2 is SVGAGI. DNA of the CDR3: TGTGCCAGCAGTTACTCACGAGACCACAACGAGCAGTACTTC. Protein product: CASSYSRDHNEQYF.

The chain has TRBV11-3 and TRBJ2-7; 12 positions match TRBD1. The CDR3 loop spans 15 amino acids. The germline CDR1 and CDR2 sequences are SGHNT and YENEEA. Losses at the gene ends were 5 bases for V and 7 bases for J; bases not matched to a gene: 9. CDR3 sequence (DNA): TGTGCCAGCAGCGCCGGGACAGGGGGCCCGGGGGAGCAGTACTTC. Residues: CASSAGTGGPGEQYF.

The chain is built from TRBV27 and TRBJ1-6; D is undetermined. CDR1 and CDR2 (germline): MNHEY, SMNVEV (reference sequence). V was cut by 6 bases and J by 5 bases, with 8 bases left in between. The CDR3 extends over 13 amino acids. CDR3 sequence reads: CASRDSHNSPLHF. The CDR3 bases are TGTGCCAGCAGGGATAGCCATAATTCACCCCTCCACTTT.

V gene TRBV10-3 combines with J gene TRBJ2-7, with D hard to call. Trimming cost V 9 bases and J 7 bases, with 16 bases left between them. The CDR3 sequence is 12 residues long. Germline V CDR1 and CDR2: ENHRY, SYGVKD. CDR3: CAISTGRVEQYF. The CDR3 DNA is TGTGCCATATCGACGGGCAGAGTTGAGCAGTACTTC.

The J gene is TRBJ2-3, the V gene TRBV7-2; a weak D match, TRBD1 (6 bases). Germline values: CDR1 SGHTA, CDR2 FQGNSA. This CDR3 contains 14 residues. Trimming pared 8 bases from V and 0 bases from J, leaving 12 bases between. CDR3 sequence: CASSLRGSTDTQYF. CDR3 bases: TGTGCCAGCTCCCTTAGGGGGAGCACAGATACGCAGTATTTT.